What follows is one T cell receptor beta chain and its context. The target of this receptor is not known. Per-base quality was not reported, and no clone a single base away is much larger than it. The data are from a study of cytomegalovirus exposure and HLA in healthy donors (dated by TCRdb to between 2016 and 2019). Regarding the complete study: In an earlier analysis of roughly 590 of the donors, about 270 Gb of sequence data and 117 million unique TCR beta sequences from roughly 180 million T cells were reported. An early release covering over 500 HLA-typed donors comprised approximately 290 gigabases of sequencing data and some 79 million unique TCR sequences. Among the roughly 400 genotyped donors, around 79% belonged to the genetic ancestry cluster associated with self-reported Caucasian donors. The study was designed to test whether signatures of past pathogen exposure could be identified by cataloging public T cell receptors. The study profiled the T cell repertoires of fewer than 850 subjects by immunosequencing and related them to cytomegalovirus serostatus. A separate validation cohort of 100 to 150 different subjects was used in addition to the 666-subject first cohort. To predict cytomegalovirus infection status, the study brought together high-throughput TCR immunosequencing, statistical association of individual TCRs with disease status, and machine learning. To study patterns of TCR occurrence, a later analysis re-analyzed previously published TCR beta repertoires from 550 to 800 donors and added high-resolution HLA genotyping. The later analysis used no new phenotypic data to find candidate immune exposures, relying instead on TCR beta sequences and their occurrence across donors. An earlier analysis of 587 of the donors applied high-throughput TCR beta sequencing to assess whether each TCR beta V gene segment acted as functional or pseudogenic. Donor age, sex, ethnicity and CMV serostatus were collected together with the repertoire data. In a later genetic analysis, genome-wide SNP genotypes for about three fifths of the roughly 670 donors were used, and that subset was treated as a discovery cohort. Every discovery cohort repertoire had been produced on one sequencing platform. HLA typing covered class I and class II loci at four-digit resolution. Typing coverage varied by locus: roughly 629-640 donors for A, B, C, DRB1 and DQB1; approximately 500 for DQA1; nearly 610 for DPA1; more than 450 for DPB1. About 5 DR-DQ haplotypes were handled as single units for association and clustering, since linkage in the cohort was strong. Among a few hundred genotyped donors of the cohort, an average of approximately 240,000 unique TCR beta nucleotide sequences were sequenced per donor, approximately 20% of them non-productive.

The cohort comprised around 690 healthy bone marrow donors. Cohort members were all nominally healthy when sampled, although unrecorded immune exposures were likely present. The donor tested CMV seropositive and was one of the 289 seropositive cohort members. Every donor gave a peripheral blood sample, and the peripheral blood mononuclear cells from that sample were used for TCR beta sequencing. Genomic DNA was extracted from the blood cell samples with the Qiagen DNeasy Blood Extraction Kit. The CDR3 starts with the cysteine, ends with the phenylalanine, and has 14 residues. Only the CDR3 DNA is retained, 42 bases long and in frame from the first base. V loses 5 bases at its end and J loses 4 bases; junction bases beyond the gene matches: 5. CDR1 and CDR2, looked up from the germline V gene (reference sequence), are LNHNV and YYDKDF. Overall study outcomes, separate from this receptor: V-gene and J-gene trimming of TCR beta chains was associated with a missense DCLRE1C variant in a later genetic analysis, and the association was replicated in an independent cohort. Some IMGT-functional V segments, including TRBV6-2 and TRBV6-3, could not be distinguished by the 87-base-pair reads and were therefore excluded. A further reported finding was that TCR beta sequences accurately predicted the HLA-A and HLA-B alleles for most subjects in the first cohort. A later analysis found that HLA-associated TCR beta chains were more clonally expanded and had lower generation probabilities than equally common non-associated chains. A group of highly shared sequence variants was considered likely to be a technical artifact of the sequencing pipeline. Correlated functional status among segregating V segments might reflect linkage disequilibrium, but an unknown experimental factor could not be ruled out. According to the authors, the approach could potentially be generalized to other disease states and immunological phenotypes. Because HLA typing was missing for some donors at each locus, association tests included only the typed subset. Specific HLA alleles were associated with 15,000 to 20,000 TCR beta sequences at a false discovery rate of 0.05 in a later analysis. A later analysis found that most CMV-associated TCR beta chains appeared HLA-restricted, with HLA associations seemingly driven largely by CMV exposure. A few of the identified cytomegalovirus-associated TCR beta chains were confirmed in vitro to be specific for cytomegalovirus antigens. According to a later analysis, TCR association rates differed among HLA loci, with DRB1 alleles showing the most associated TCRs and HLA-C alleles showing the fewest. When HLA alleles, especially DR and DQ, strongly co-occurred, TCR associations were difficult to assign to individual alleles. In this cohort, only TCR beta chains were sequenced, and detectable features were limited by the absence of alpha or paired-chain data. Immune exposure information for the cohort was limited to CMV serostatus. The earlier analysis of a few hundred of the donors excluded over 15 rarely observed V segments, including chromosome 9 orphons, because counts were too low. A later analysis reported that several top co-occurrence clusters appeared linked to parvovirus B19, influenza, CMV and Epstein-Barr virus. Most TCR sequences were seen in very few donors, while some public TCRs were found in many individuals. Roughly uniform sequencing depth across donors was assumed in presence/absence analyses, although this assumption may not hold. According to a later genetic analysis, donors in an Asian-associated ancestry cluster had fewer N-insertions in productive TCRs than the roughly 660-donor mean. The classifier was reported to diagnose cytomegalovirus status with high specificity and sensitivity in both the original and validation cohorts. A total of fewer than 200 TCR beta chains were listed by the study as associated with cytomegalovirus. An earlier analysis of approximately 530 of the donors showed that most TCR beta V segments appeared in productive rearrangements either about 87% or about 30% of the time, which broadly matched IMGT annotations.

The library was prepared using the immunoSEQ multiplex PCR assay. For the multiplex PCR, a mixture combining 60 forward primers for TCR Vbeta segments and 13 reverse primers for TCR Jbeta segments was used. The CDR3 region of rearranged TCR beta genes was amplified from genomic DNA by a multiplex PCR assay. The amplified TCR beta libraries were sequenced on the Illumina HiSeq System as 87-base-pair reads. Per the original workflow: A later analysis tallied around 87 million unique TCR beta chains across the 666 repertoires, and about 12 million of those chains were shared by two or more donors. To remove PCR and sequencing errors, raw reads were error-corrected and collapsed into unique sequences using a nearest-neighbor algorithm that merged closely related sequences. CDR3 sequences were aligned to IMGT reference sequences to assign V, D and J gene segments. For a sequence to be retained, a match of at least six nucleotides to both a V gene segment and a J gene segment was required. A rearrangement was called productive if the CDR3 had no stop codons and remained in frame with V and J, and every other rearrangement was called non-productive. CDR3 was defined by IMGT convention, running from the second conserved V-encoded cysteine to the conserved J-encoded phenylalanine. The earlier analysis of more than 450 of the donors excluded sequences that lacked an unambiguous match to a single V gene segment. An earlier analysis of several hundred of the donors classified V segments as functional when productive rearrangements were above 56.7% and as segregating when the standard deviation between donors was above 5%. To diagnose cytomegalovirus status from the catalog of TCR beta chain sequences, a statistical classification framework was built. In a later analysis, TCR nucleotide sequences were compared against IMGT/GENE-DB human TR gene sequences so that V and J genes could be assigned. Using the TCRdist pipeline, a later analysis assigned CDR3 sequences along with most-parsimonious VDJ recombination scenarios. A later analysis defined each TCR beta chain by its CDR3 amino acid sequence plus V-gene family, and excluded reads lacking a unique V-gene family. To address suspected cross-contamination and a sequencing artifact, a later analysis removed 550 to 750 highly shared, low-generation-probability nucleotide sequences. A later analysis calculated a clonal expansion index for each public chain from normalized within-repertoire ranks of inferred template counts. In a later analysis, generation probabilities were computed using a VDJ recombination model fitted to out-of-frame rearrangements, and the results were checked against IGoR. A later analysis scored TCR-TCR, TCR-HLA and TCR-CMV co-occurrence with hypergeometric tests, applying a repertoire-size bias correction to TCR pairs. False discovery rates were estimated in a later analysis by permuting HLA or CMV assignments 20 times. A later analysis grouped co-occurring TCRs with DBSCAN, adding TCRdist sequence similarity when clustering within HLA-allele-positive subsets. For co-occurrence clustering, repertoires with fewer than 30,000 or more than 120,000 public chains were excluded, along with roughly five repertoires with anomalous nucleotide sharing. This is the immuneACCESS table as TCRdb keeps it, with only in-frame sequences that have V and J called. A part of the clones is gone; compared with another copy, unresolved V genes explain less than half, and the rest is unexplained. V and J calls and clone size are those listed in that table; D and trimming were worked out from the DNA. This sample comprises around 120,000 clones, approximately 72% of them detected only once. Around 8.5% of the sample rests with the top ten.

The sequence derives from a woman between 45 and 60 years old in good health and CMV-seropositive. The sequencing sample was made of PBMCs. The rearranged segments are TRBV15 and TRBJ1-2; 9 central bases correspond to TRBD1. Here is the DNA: TGTGCCACCAGCGGGGACAGGGAGGCCTATGGCTACACCTTC. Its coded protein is CATSGDREAYGYTF. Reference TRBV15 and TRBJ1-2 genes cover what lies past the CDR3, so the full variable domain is DAMVIQNPRYQVTQFGKPVTLSCSQTLNHNVMYWYQQKSSQAPKLLFHYYDKDFNNEADTPDNFQSRRPNTSFCFLDIRSPGLGDTAMYLCATSGDREAYGYTFGSGTRLTVV.